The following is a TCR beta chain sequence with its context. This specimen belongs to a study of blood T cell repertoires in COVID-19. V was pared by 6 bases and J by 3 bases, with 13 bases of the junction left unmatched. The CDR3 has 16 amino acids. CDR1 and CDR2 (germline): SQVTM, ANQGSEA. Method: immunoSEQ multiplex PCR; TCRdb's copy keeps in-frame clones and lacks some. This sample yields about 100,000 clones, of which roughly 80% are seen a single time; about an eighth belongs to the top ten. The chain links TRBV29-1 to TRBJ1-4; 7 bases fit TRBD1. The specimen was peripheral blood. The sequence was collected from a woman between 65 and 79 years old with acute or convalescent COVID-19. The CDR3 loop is CSVIPITGAANEKLFF. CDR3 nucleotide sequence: TGCAGCGTCATTCCAATAACAGGGGCGGCTAATGAAAAACTGTTTTTT.